Detailed here is one T cell receptor beta chain. V shed 2 bases and J shed 6 bases, with 17 bases lying between them. The CDR3 extends over 15 amino acids. CDR1 is MNHNS, CDR2 SASEGT, per germline. The sample comes from a study of blood T cell repertoires in COVID-19. Study summary: Material from acute and convalescent COVID-19 was sourced from the United States, Italy and Spain. PBMCs, B-cell-depleted T cells, or T cells were the source of the cDNA or gDNA that made up the material.

Sequencing used immunoSEQ multiplex PCR; TCRdb keeps in-frame clones, though not all of them. The sample includes about 82,000 clones, more than 70% of them seen just once. Sequencing was done on a sample of peripheral blood. The gene calls are TRBV6-1 and TRBJ2-7; possibly TRBD1 for D (5 bases). The sequence was obtained from an older woman with acute or convalescent COVID-19. Here the CDR3 reads CASSELGQGKGEQYF. DNA for the CDR3: TGTGCCAGCAGTGAATTAGGCCAGGGTAAGGGCGAGCAGTACTTC.